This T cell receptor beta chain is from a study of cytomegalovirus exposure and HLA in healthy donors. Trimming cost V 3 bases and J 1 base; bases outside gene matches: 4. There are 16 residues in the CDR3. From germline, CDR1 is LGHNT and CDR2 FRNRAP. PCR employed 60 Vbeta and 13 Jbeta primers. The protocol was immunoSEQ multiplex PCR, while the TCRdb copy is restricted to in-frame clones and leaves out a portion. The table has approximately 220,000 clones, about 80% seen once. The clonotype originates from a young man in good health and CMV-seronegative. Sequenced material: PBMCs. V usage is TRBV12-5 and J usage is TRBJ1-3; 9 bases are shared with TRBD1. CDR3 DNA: TGTGCTAGTGGTTTTTTGGGGACAGGGTCTGGAAACACCATATATTTT. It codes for CASGFLGTGSGNTIYF. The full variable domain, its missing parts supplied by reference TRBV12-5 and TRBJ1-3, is DARVTQTPRHKVTEMGQEVTMRCQPILGHNTVFWYRQTMMQGLELLAYFRNRAPLDDSGMPKDRFSAEMPDATLATLKIQPSEPRDSAVYFCASGFLGTGSGNTIYFGEGSWLTVV.